Listed below are T cell receptor beta chains from one sample, sequenced in a study of cytomegalovirus exposure and HLA in healthy donors. Clones were sequenced by immunoSEQ multiplex PCR, and TCRdb holds only the in-frame ones, with some missing. The sample contains about 300,000 clones, 86% of which appear only once. Sample: PBMCs. These receptor sequences come from a middle-aged man in good health and CMV-seropositive. Both conserved end residues are part of each CDR3. D genes are given only for firm matches. Size values are once, few and many counts, or a class for expanded clones, and some rows have none.

j_gene: TRBJ2-1; abundance: few; d_gene: TRBD1; v_gene: TRBV5-1; CDR3nt: TGCGCCAGCAGCCGGACAGGGATCAATGAGCAGTTCTTC; CDR3aa: CASSRTGINEQFF
j_gene: TRBJ1-4; abundance: NA; d_gene: TRBD1; v_gene: TRBV6-5; CDR3nt: TGTGCCAGCAGTTCCCGGGACAGGGGGAGCGAAAAACTGTTTTTT; CDR3aa: CASSSRDRGSEKLFF
j_gene: TRBJ2-2; abundance: NA; d_gene: TRBD2; v_gene: TRBV11-3; CDR3nt: TGTGCCAGCAGCACCGGGACTAGCGGGAGTTTAGCCGGGGAGCTGTTTTTT; CDR3aa: CASSTGTSGSLAGELFF
j_gene: TRBJ2-3; abundance: NA; d_gene: TRBD2; v_gene: TRBV7-2; CDR3nt: TGTGCCAGCAGCTTAGCGGGGACTAGCGGTAGCACAGATACGCAGTATTTT; CDR3aa: CASSLAGTSGSTDTQYF
j_gene: TRBJ1-2; abundance: NA; d_gene: NA; v_gene: TRBV28; CDR3nt: TGTGCCACCGCGGCGGTAAACTATGGCTACACCTTC; CDR3aa: CATAAVNYGYTF
j_gene: TRBJ1-1; abundance: NA; d_gene: NA; v_gene: TRBV5-1; CDR3nt: TGCGCCAGGAGAACCTCAAGTATGAACACTGAAGCTTTCTTT; CDR3aa: CARRTSSMNTEAFF
j_gene: TRBJ1-4; abundance: once; d_gene: NA; v_gene: TRBV19; CDR3nt: TGTGCCAGTAGTAACAGGATCGGTGAAAAACTGTTTTTT; CDR3aa: CASSNRIGEKLFF
j_gene: TRBJ1-5; abundance: NA; d_gene: TRBD1; v_gene: TRBV19; CDR3nt: TGTGCCACCCGAGGGACAGGGGGTGGTCAGCCCCAGCATTTT; CDR3aa: CATRGTGGGQPQHF
j_gene: TRBJ2-7; abundance: NA; d_gene: NA; v_gene: TRBV19; CDR3nt: TGTGCCAGTAGTATAGCAGCAGGGTCATCCTACGAGCAGTACTTC; CDR3aa: CASSIAAGSSYEQYF
j_gene: TRBJ1-1; abundance: NA; d_gene: TRBD1; v_gene: TRBV6-5; CDR3nt: TGTGCCAGCAGCTTGACAGGGGGCACTGAAGCTTTCTTT; CDR3aa: CASSLTGGTEAFF
j_gene: TRBJ1-1; abundance: NA; d_gene: NA; v_gene: TRBV7-6; CDR3nt: TGTGCCAGCAGCTCCCCGCAGGGGAACACTGAAGCTTTCTTT; CDR3aa: CASSSPQGNTEAFF
j_gene: TRBJ2-1; abundance: NA; d_gene: TRBD2; v_gene: TRBV10-3; CDR3nt: TGTGCCATACTAGCGGGAGGGCCCAATGAGCAGTTCTTC; CDR3aa: CAILAGGPNEQFF
j_gene: TRBJ2-7; abundance: once; d_gene: NA; v_gene: TRBV21-1; CDR3nt: TGTGCCAGCAGACTGTTTGGGGGCTTTCTCTACGAGCAGTACTTC; CDR3aa: CASRLFGGFLYEQYF
j_gene: TRBJ1-2; abundance: NA; d_gene: TRBD1; v_gene: TRBV7-9; CDR3nt: TGTGCCAGCAGCCCTCTGCAGGGGGTCTATGGCTACACCTTC; CDR3aa: CASSPLQGVYGYTF
j_gene: TRBJ2-7; abundance: NA; d_gene: TRBD1; v_gene: TRBV7-9; CDR3nt: TGTGCCAGCAGCCGACAGGGGATTAAGAACGAGCAGTACTTC; CDR3aa: CASSRQGIKNEQYF
j_gene: TRBJ2-7; abundance: few; d_gene: NA; v_gene: TRBV6-5; CDR3nt: TGTGCCAGCAGTTACTCGGACAGCTACGAGCAGTACTTC; CDR3aa: CASSYSDSYEQYF
j_gene: TRBJ1-1; abundance: NA; d_gene: NA; v_gene: TRBV7-9; CDR3nt: TGTGCCAGCAGCTACCCACAGGGCCCTAACACTGAAGCTTTCTTT; CDR3aa: CASSYPQGPNTEAFF
j_gene: TRBJ2-3; abundance: NA; d_gene: TRBD2; v_gene: TRBV12-5; CDR3nt: TGTGCTAGTGCCCCCGGGGGGTTCACAGATACGCAGTATTTT; CDR3aa: CASAPGGFTDTQYF
j_gene: TRBJ2-7; abundance: NA; d_gene: TRBD2; v_gene: TRBV18; CDR3nt: TGTGCCAGCTCACCACCGAATAGCGGGCTTTACGAGCAGTACTTC; CDR3aa: CASSPPNSGLYEQYF
j_gene: TRBJ1-4; abundance: NA; d_gene: NA; v_gene: TRBV7-9; CDR3nt: TGTGCCAGCAGCTTCAGGACTAATGAAAAACTGTTTTTT; CDR3aa: CASSFRTNEKLFF
j_gene: TRBJ1-5; abundance: NA; d_gene: TRBD1; v_gene: TRBV18; CDR3nt: TGTGCCAGCTCACCATGGACAGGGGACCATCAGCCCCAGCATTTT; CDR3aa: CASSPWTGDHQPQHF
j_gene: TRBJ2-7; abundance: NA; d_gene: TRBD2; v_gene: TRBV13; CDR3nt: TGTGCCAGCAGCGGCCGGGACTACCACTACGAGCAGTACTTC; CDR3aa: CASSGRDYHYEQYF
j_gene: TRBJ2-5; abundance: NA; d_gene: TRBD1; v_gene: TRBV6-1; CDR3nt: TGTGCCAGCAGTGAAATTTTGGGGACAGGCCAAGAGACCCAGTACTTC; CDR3aa: CASSEILGTGQETQYF
j_gene: TRBJ2-7; abundance: NA; d_gene: TRBD2; v_gene: TRBV28; CDR3nt: TGTGCCAGCAGTCCCCTCGGGCGGGGGTTTGGGCAGTACTTC; CDR3aa: CASSPLGRGFGQYF
j_gene: TRBJ2-5; abundance: NA; d_gene: NA; v_gene: TRBV19; CDR3nt: TGTGCCATTCCCTGGGGGGTTGGGGAGACCCAGTACTTC; CDR3aa: CAIPWGVGETQYF
j_gene: TRBJ2-3; abundance: NA; d_gene: NA; v_gene: TRBV9; CDR3nt: TGTGCCAGCAGCGTAGATGGACTGAGCACAGATACGCAGTATTTT; CDR3aa: CASSVDGLSTDTQYF
j_gene: TRBJ2-3; abundance: NA; d_gene: TRBD2; v_gene: TRBV12-5; CDR3nt: TGTGCTAGTGGTTTGATCGGACTAGCGGGGGCCAAAGATACGCAGTATTTT; CDR3aa: CASGLIGLAGAKDTQYF
j_gene: TRBJ2-2; abundance: NA; d_gene: TRBD2; v_gene: TRBV19; CDR3nt: TGTGCCAGTAGTACGGGACTAGCGTCTTCCGGGGAGCTGTTTTTT; CDR3aa: CASSTGLASSGELFF
j_gene: TRBJ1-2; abundance: NA; d_gene: TRBD1; v_gene: TRBV5-1; CDR3nt: TGCGCCAGCAGCTTGGCCTTGGACAGGGGAGGGGGCTACACCTTC; CDR3aa: CASSLALDRGGGYTF
j_gene: TRBJ2-5; abundance: NA; d_gene: NA; v_gene: TRBV5-1; CDR3nt: TGCGCCAGCAGCCGGTCTGCGGGGCATTTTGAGACCCAGTACTTC; CDR3aa: CASSRSAGHFETQYF
j_gene: TRBJ1-3; abundance: NA; d_gene: NA; v_gene: TRBV29-1; CDR3nt: TGCAGCGTTGGACCGGGGAGCTCTGGAAACACCATATATTTT; CDR3aa: CSVGPGSSGNTIYF
j_gene: TRBJ2-7; abundance: NA; d_gene: NA; v_gene: TRBV7-9; CDR3nt: TGTGCCAGCAGCAGTAAGGTCGGTCAGGGCCACTACGAGCAGTACTTC; CDR3aa: CASSSKVGQGHYEQYF
j_gene: TRBJ1-4; abundance: NA; d_gene: TRBD1; v_gene: TRBV27; CDR3nt: TGTGCCACCAAGCTGGGACAGGGCACAACTAATGAAAAACTGTTTTTT; CDR3aa: CATKLGQGTTNEKLFF
j_gene: TRBJ2-5; abundance: once; d_gene: NA; v_gene: TRBV7-2; CDR3nt: TGTGCCAGCAGCTTCACCGCGGGACAAGAGACCCAGTACTTC; CDR3aa: CASSFTAGQETQYF
j_gene: TRBJ2-5; abundance: NA; d_gene: TRBD1; v_gene: TRBV19; CDR3nt: TGTGCCAGTAGATCTGATGGGCAGGGGGCAGGGGAGCAGTACTTC; CDR3aa: CASRSDGQGAGEQYF
j_gene: TRBJ2-1; abundance: few; d_gene: TRBD2; v_gene: TRBV9; CDR3nt: TGTGCCAGCAGCGCCCGATTGGGGACTAGCGGGAGCAATGAGCAGTTCTTC; CDR3aa: CASSARLGTSGSNEQFF
j_gene: TRBJ2-3; abundance: NA; d_gene: NA; v_gene: TRBV10-3; CDR3nt: TGTGCCATCAGTGATCGGGGACACGATACGCAGTATTTT; CDR3aa: CAISDRGHDTQYF
j_gene: TRBJ2-3; abundance: NA; d_gene: NA; v_gene: TRBV11-2; CDR3nt: TGTGCCAGCAGCCCGGAGGTTGCAGGGCGGGGAGATACGCAGTATTTT; CDR3aa: CASSPEVAGRGDTQYF
j_gene: TRBJ2-3; abundance: NA; d_gene: NA; v_gene: TRBV7-9; CDR3nt: TGTGCCAGCAACCCTATAGGGGCGAACACAGATACGCAGTATTTT; CDR3aa: CASNPIGANTDTQYF
j_gene: TRBJ2-7; abundance: few; d_gene: NA; v_gene: TRBV4-2; CDR3nt: TGTGCCAGCAGCCCAGGGGAGGGTTACGAGCAGTACTTC; CDR3aa: CASSPGEGYEQYF
j_gene: TRBJ1-1; abundance: few; d_gene: NA; v_gene: TRBV29-1; CDR3nt: TGCAGCGTTTTTTCAAGCAGGAAACGGCATACGAACACTGAAGCTTTCTTT; CDR3aa: CSVFSSRKRHTNTEAFF
j_gene: TRBJ2-7; abundance: NA; d_gene: NA; v_gene: TRBV11-1; CDR3nt: TGTGCCAGCAGCTCGTTAAGTTCGCTCCGGGTAGTCGAGCAGTACTTC; CDR3aa: CASSSLSSLRVVEQYF
j_gene: TRBJ2-3; abundance: NA; d_gene: TRBD2; v_gene: TRBV27; CDR3nt: TGTGCCTCCGGGGGGGGTTTGGATACGCAGTATTTT; CDR3aa: CASGGGLDTQYF
j_gene: TRBJ2-7; abundance: NA; d_gene: TRBD2; v_gene: TRBV11-2; CDR3nt: TGTGCCAGCAGATTAGCGGGAAACTACGAGCAGTACTTC; CDR3aa: CASRLAGNYEQYF
j_gene: TRBJ2-3; abundance: NA; d_gene: TRBD2; v_gene: TRBV28; CDR3nt: TGTGCCAGCAGTTTCCCAGCGGGAGGGCGCACAGATACGCAGTATTTT; CDR3aa: CASSFPAGGRTDTQYF
j_gene: TRBJ2-7; abundance: NA; d_gene: TRBD2; v_gene: TRBV5-1; CDR3nt: TGCGCCAGCAGCTACAACTCAGCGGGAGTAAACGAGCAGTACTTC; CDR3aa: CASSYNSAGVNEQYF
j_gene: TRBJ1-2; abundance: NA; d_gene: TRBD1; v_gene: TRBV29-1; CDR3nt: TGCAGCGTTGATAGTCGGGACAGGGGGATCGGCTACACCTTC; CDR3aa: CSVDSRDRGIGYTF
j_gene: TRBJ2-1; abundance: NA; d_gene: NA; v_gene: TRBV7-9; CDR3nt: TGTGCCAGCAGCTTAGTATCACTAGACAATGAGCAGTTCTTC; CDR3aa: CASSLVSLDNEQFF
j_gene: TRBJ2-3; abundance: NA; d_gene: NA; v_gene: TRBV6-6; CDR3nt: TGTGCCAGCAGCCGTATCCGCACAGATACGCAGTATTTT; CDR3aa: CASSRIRTDTQYF
j_gene: TRBJ1-2; abundance: few; d_gene: NA; v_gene: TRBV7-9; CDR3nt: TGTGCCAGCAGCTTAATGTCCAGGGATGGCTACACCTTC; CDR3aa: CASSLMSRDGYTF
j_gene: TRBJ2-2; abundance: NA; d_gene: NA; v_gene: TRBV14; CDR3nt: TGTGCCAGCAGCCAACATCAGGGAAAGACCGGGGAGCTGTTTTTT; CDR3aa: CASSQHQGKTGELFF
j_gene: TRBJ2-7; abundance: NA; d_gene: NA; v_gene: TRBV29-1; CDR3nt: TGCAGCGTTGAAATTTTAGGAGAGGCCTCCTACGAGCAGTACTTC; CDR3aa: CSVEILGEASYEQYF
j_gene: TRBJ2-1; abundance: once; d_gene: TRBD2; v_gene: TRBV5-4; CDR3nt: TGTGCCAGCAGCTCCCGGACTAGCGTGAACAATGAGCAGTTCTTC; CDR3aa: CASSSRTSVNNEQFF
j_gene: TRBJ2-1; abundance: NA; d_gene: NA; v_gene: TRBV29-1; CDR3nt: TGCAGCGTGGGACTGGTACACTACAATGAGCAGTTCTTC; CDR3aa: CSVGLVHYNEQFF